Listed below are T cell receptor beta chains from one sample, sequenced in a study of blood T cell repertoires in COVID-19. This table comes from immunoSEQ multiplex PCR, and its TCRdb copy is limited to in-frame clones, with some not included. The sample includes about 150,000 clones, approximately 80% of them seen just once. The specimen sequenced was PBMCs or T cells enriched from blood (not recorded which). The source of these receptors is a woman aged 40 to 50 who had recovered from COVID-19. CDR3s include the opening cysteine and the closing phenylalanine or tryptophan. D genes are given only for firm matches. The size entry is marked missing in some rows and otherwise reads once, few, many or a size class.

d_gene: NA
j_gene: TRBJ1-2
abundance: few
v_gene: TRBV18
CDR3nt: TGTGCCAGCTCAGAGACGGAGAACTATGGCTACACCTTC
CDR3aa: CASSETENYGYTF

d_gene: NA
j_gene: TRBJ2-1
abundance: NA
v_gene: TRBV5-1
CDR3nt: TGCGCCAGCAGCACCCGAGATCCGTCCTACAATGAGCAGTTCTTC
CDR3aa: CASSTRDPSYNEQFF

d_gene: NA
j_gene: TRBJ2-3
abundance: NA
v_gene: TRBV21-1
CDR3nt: TGTGCCAGCAGCAAAGGCAGGCGCACAGATACGCAGTATTTT
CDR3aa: CASSKGRRTDTQYF

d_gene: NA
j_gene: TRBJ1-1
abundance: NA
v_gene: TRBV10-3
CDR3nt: TGTGCCATCAGTGAGTCGGCACAGGGAGAAGCTTTCTTT
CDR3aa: CAISESAQGEAFF

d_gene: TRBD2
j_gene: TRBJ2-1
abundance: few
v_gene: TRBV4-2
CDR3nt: TGTGCCAGCAGCCAAGTACGAGCGGGAGTGCCGGAGCAGTTCTTC
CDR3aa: CASSQVRAGVPEQFF

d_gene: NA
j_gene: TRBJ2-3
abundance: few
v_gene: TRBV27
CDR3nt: TGTGCCAGCGGGGGGCAGGGGGTGGCGAGGAGCACAGATACGCAGTATTTT
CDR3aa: CASGGQGVARSTDTQYF

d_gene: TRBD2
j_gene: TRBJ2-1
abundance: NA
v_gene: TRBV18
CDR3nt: TGTGCCAGCTCACCACCAGGACTAGCGGGGGGGGATGAGCAGTTCTTC
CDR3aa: CASSPPGLAGGDEQFF

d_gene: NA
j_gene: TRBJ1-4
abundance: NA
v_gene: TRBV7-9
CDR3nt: TGTGCCAGCAGCTTAGCGAGGGCCTACCTTGAAAAACTGTTTTTT
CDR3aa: CASSLARAYLEKLFF

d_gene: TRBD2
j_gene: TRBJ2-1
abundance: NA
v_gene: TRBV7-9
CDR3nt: TGTGCCAGCAGCGATCGAGTGACTAGCGCGGGCGATGAGCAGTTCTTC
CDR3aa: CASSDRVTSAGDEQFF

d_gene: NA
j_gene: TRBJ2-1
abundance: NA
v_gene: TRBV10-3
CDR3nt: TGTGCCATCAGTGATGGCGGAACCTACAATGAGCAGTTCTTC
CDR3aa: CAISDGGTYNEQFF

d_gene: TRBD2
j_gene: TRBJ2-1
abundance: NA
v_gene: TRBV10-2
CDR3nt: TGCGCCAGCCCCTGGCGGGGGGCCTACAATGAGCAGTTCTTC
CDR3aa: CASPWRGAYNEQFF

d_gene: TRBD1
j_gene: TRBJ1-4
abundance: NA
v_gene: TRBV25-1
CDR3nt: TGTGCCAGCAGTGATTTGAGCCCAGGGGGAAGAAAACTGTTTTTT
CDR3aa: CASSDLSPGGRKLFF

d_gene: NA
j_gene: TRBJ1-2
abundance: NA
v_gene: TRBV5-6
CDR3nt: TGTGCCAGCAGCCACAGGGATAACTATGGCTACACCTTC
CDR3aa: CASSHRDNYGYTF

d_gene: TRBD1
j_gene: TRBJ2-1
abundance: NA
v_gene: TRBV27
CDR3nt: TGTGCCAGCAGCTATGGACAGGGGATGTTCTTC
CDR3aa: CASSYGQGMFF

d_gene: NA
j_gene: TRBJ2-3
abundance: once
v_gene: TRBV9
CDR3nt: TGTGCCAGCAGCGTAGAGGTGGGCCCCGGGGCAGATACGCAGTATTTT
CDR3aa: CASSVEVGPGADTQYF

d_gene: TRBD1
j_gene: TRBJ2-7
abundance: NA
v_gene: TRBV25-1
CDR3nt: TGTGCCAGCAGCGGTCACAGGGGGCTCGGGCGGGAGCAGTACTTC
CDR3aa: CASSGHRGLGREQYF

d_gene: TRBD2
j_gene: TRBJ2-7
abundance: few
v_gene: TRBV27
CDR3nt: TGTGCCAGCAGTCGCGGGCCGGGACTAGCGCTCTCCTACGAGCAGTACTTC
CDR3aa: CASSRGPGLALSYEQYF

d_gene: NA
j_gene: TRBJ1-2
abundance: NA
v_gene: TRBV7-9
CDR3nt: TGTGCCAGCAGCTTAGGTGCAGATATCTATGGCTACACCTTC
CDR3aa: CASSLGADIYGYTF

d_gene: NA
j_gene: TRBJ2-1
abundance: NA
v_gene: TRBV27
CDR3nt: TGTGCCAGCAGTCTCGGAGCTTACAATGAGCAGTTCTTC
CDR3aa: CASSLGAYNEQFF

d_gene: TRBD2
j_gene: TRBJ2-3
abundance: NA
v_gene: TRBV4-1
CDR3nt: TGCGCCAGCAGCAGGATCTTAGCGGGAGGGACAGATACGCAGTATTTT
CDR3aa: CASSRILAGGTDTQYF

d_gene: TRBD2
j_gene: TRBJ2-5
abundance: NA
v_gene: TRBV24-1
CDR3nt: TGTGCCACCAGTGAGGGAGGGGTGGAGACCCAGTACTTC
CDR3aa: CATSEGGVETQYF

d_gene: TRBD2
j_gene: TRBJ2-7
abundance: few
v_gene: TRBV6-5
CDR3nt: TGTGCCAGCACCTGGACTAGCGGAAGCTCCTACGAGCAGTACTTC
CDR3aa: CASTWTSGSSYEQYF

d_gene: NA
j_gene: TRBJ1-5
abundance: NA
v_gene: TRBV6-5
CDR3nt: TGTGCCAGCAGTTACGGCGCAGGGGTGGATCAGCCCCAGCATTTT
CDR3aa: CASSYGAGVDQPQHF

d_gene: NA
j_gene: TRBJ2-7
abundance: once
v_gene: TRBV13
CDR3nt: TGTGCCAGCAGCTTAGCAACAGCAGACTACGAGCAGTACTTC
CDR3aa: CASSLATADYEQYF

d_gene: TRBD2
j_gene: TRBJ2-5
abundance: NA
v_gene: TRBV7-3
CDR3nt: TGTGCCAGCAGCCTCACTAGCGGGGGGAATCAAGAGACCCAGTACTTC
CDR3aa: CASSLTSGGNQETQYF

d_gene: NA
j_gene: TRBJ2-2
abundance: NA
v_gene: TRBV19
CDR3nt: TGTGCCAGTAGTCCCGAGGCTTTCGCGAACACCGGGGAGCTGTTTTTT
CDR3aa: CASSPEAFANTGELFF

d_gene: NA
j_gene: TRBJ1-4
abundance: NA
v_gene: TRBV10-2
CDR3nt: TGCGCCAGCAGACAACAGGGCGCAACTAATGAAAAACTGTTTTTT
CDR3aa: CASRQQGATNEKLFF

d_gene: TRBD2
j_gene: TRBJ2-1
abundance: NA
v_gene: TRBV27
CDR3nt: TGTGCCAGCAGTTTATGGGATACCGGGACTAGCGGCCCCTACAATGAGCAGTTCTTC
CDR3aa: CASSLWDTGTSGPYNEQFF

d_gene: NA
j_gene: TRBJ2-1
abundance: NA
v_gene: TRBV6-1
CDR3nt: TGTGCCAGCAGTGAAGCCGCCGGGACTGGATACAATGAGCAGTTCTTC
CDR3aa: CASSEAAGTGYNEQFF

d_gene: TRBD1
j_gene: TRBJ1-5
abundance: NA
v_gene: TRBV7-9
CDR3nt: TGTGCCAGCAGCTTAGGACAGGGGGATAGCAATCAGCCCCAGCATTTT
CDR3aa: CASSLGQGDSNQPQHF

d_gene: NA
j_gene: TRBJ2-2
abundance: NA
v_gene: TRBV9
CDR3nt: TGTGCCAGCAGCGTAGTCGGAGAAGGGGAGCTGTTTTTT
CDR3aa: CASSVVGEGELFF

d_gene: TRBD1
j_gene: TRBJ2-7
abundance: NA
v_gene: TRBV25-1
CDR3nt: TGTGCCAGCAGTCCTACCGGGACAGCCTACGAGCAGTACTTC
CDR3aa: CASSPTGTAYEQYF

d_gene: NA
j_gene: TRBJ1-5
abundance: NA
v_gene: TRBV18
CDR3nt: TGTGCCAGCTCACCACCCGCAACCTCGGGTCAGCCCCAGCATTTT
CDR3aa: CASSPPATSGQPQHF

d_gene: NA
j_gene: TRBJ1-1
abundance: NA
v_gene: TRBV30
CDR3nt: TGTGCCTGGATCTTTACACCTTTGAACACTGAAGCTTTCTTT
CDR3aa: CAWIFTPLNTEAFF

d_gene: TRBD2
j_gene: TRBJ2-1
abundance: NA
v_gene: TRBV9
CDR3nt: TGTGCCAGCAGCAGGACTAGCGGATACAATGAGCAGTTCTTC
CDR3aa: CASSRTSGYNEQFF

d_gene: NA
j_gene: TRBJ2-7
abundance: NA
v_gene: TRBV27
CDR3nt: TGTGCCAGCAGTACCCCCGGGTTCTACGAGCAGTACTTC
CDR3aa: CASSTPGFYEQYF

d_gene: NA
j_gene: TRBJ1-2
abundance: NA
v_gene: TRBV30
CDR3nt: TGTGCCTGGATAACCGATCCGACAGGAGATGGCTACACCTTC
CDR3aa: CAWITDPTGDGYTF

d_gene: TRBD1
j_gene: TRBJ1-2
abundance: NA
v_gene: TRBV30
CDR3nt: TGTGCCTGGAGTGTACCGGACAGGGTTGGATATGGCTACACCTTC
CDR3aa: CAWSVPDRVGYGYTF

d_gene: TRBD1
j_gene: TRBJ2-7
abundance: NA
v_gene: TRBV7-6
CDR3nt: TGTGCCAGCAGCTCCCGAAGGGGGCCTTTCCCCGAGCAGTACTTC
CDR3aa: CASSSRRGPFPEQYF

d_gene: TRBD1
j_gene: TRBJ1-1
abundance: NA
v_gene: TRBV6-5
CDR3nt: TGTGCCACCGGGACAGGGGGAGGTAACACTGAAGCTTTCTTT
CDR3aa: CATGTGGGNTEAFF

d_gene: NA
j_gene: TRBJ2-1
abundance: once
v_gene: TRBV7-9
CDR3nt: TGTGCCAGCAGCTTTGCGGGACAGAGAAATGAGCAGTTCTTC
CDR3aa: CASSFAGQRNEQFF

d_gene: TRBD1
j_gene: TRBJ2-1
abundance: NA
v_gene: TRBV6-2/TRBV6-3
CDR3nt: TGTGCCAGCAGTTACACCCGGACAGGGGGCGTTCGACCCGAGTTCTTC
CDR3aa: CASSYTRTGGVRPEFF

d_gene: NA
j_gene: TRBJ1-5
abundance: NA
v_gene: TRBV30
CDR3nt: TGTGCCTGGAGTGTGGGGGGATTTAGCAATCAGCCCCAGCATTTT
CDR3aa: CAWSVGGFSNQPQHF

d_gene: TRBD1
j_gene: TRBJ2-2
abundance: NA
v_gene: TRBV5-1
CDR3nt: TGCGCCAGCAGCAGGGACAGACGAGAGGCGGGGGAGCTGTTTTTT
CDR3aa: CASSRDRREAGELFF

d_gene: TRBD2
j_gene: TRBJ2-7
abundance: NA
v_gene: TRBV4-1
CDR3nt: TGCGCCAGCAGCCCGCGACTAGCGGGAGAAGACGCCGTGCAGTACTTC
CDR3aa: CASSPRLAGEDAVQYF

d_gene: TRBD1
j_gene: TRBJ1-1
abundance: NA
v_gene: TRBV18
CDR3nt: TGTGCCAGCTCACCCGACAGACAGGGGGAAGCTTTCTTT
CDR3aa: CASSPDRQGEAFF

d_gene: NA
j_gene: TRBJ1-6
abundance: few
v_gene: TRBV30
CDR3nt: TGTGCCTGGAGTGCGGCGGGACCTAGGAATTCACCCCTCCACTTT
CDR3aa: CAWSAAGPRNSPLHF

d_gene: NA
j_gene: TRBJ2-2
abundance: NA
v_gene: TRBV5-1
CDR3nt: TGCGCCAGCAGCTTGGGAATTCAATGGGGGGACACCGGGGAGCTGTTTTTT
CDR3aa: CASSLGIQWGDTGELFF

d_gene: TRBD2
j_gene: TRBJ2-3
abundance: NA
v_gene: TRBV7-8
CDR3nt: TGTGCCAGCAGCGAAACGACTAGCGGGGGACCCCGAGATACGCAGTATTTT
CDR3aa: CASSETTSGGPRDTQYF

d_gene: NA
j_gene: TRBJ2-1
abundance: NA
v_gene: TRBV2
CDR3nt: TGTGCCAGCTTGTTTGGTGGGGCGGGGCCTTTCCCAGCCTACAATGAGCAGTTCTTC
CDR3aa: CASLFGGAGPFPAYNEQFF

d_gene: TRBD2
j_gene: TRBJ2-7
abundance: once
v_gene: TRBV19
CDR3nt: TGTGCCAGTAGTATAGTCCAAGCGGGAGGTCGGGGCGAGCAGTACTTC
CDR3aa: CASSIVQAGGRGEQYF

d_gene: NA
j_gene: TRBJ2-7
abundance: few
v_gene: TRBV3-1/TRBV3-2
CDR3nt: TGTGCCAGCAACTCCGACAGCGACGAGCAGTACTTC
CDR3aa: CASNSDSDEQYF

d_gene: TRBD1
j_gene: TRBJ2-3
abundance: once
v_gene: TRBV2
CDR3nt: TGTGCCAGCCTGTCGAGGACAGGGGGCGGCACAGATACGCAGTATTTT
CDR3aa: CASLSRTGGGTDTQYF

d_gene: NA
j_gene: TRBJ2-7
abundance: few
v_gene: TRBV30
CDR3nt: TGTGCCTGCCAAGACCCGCTCAGGCAGGGTAGGGAGCAGTACTTC
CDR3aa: CACQDPLRQGREQYF

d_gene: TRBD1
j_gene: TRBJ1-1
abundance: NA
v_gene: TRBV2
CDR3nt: TGTGCCAGCAGTGCGGCCGACAGGGGGACTGAAGCTTTCTTT
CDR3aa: CASSAADRGTEAFF

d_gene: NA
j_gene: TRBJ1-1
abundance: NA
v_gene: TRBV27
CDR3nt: TGTGCCAGCAGTTTAGCAGGCGAGAACACTGAAGCTTTCTTT
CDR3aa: CASSLAGENTEAFF